The present TCR beta chain was sequenced within a study of CD8+CD57+ T cells in acquired aplastic anemia. About the study: Mean DNA quantity obtained from sorted CD4+ and CD8+ cells was 2.5 to 4 ug.

Genomic DNA, the template, was used for profiling of the TCR beta VDJ and CDR3. TCRdb itself ran the reads through MiXCR, one entry per CDR3 protein. The table includes roughly 180,000 distinct CDR3 sequences, around 50% detected once. Concerning this clonotype itself: Its antigen is currently unknown. Mismatch with germline at one junction end may stem from a read error.

The CDR3 covers 10 residues. Germline CDR1 is MGHDK and CDR2 is SYGVNS. Points from the study as a whole: Patients and controls had in common 25 to 30 CD8+ CDR3 sequences.

In patients chosen for sequencing, flow cytometry had shown CD8+CD57+ cell expansion. Acquired aplastic anemia of severe grade affected all patients. There was no therapy given to any patient before the blood sampling took place. The J gene is TRBJ2-7, the V gene TRBV25-1, with TRBD1 matching over 11 bases. The receptor's source is a human donor with aplastic anemia. Specimen: sorted CD4+, CD8+, or CD8+CD57+ T cells (not recorded which) from PBMCs. This CDR3 reads CASSQGQGAF. The CDR3 DNA sequence: TGTGCCAGCAGCCAAGGACAGGGGGCCTTC.